Only a few counts were recorded for the clone carrying this T cell receptor beta chain. The source of the sample is a study of CD8+ T cells in alopecia areata. Once RNA had been extracted, it was reverse transcribed into cDNA to act as the sequencing template. The assay was immunoSEQ multiplex PCR, and TCRdb's table has in-frame clones only and misses some. The repertoire has fewer than 250,000 clones, around three fifths of them found once; the top ten carry 4.2%. Treatment denoted: oral pan-JAK inhibitor, 5-10 mg twice daily. It was from alopecia areata patients that lesional scalp punch biopsies and peripheral blood were collected. The germline V gene has CDR1 SGHTA and CDR2 FQGNSA. The CDR3 contains 18 residues. Trimming left V 8 bases short and J 7 bases short, with 32 bases between.

Sequencing was performed on CD4+ T cells sorted from blood, taken at week 4, from a patient treated with tofacitinib. J is TRBJ2-5 and V is TRBV7-2, with a tentative D call TRBD2 (6 bases). This clonotype was obtained from a human donor with alopecia areata. The CDR3 DNA follows: TGTGCCAGCCGGCCTACCATGACTAGTGCCGTTTTAAGCGGGACCCAGTACTTC. Amino acids: CASRPTMTSAVLSGTQYF.